Below are 10 T cell receptor beta chains sequenced from a single sample in a study of blood T cell repertoires in COVID-19. Libraries were prepared by immunoSEQ multiplex PCR; TCRdb keeps only in-frame clonotypes and omits some of them. The top ten hold 0.99% of the sample, which has about 240,000 clones, approximately 90% seen once. What was sequenced was peripheral blood. These receptors originate from a woman aged 40 to 50 who had recovered from COVID-19.

This chain uses TRBV13 with TRBJ1-6; 10 bases line up with TRBD1. With 5 bases clipped from V and 9 bases from J, the junction kept 7 bases outside the gene matches. Germline assignment: CDR1 PRHDT and CDR2 FYEKMQ (reference sequence). The CDR3 consists of 15 residues. The CDR3 region has the DNA TGTGCCAGCAGCCCCCGGGACAGGGGTGGTTCACCCCTCCACTTT. This gives the protein CASSPRDRGGSPLHF. The full variable domain, with the rest looked up from reference TRBV13 and TRBJ1-6, is AAGVIQSPRHLIKEKRETATLKCYPIPRHDTVYWYQQGPGQDPQFLISFYEKMQSDKGSIPDRFSAQQFSDYHSELNMSSLELGDSALYFCASSPRDRGGSPLHFGNGTRLTVT.

V usage is TRBV6-5 and J usage is TRBJ1-1; possible D gene TRBD1, 5 bases. The germline gives CDR1 MNHEY, CDR2 SVGAGI. V lost 4 bases to trimming and J lost 3 bases, with 12 bases between them. CDR3 length equals 14 residues. CDR3: CASSSRGAHTEAFF. DNA of the CDR3: TGTGCCAGCAGTTCTAGGGGTGCCCACACTGAAGCTTTCTTT.

J is TRBJ1-1 and V is TRBV24-1; no reliable D call. V dropped 2 bases and J dropped 6 bases, with 12 bases sitting between them. Germline values: CDR1 KGHDR, CDR2 SFDVKD. This CDR3 region has 14 residues. The CDR3 nucleotides are TGTGCCACCAGTGATTCGAGACATGTGGCTGAAGCTTTCTTT. Protein sequence: CATSDSRHVAEAFF.

The rearrangement links TRBV4-3 to TRBJ2-7; TRBD2 aligns across 8 bases. Trimming removed 2 bases from V and 7 bases from J; junction bases left unmatched: 7. The CDR3 contains 14 residues. Germline V gene sequence: CDR1 LGHNA, CDR2 YSLEER. Here the CDR3 reads CASSQTGLGAEQYF. The DNA of the CDR3 is TGCGCCAGCAGCCAAACGGGACTAGGGGCTGAGCAGTACTTC.

A few counts support this clone. This chain joins TRBV4-3 and TRBJ1-1, with D uncertain. The ends were cut back, 0 bases at V and 0 bases at J, with 5 bases in the middle. This CDR3 spans 14 amino acids. CDR1 and CDR2 (germline): LGHNA, YSLEER. The CDR3 sequence: CASSQDTVNTEAFF. The CDR3 coding sequence is TGCGCCAGCAGCCAAGATACGGTGAACACTGAAGCTTTCTTT.

The chain employs TRBV15 and TRBJ2-5; 11 bases line up with TRBD2. Germline V gives CDR1 LNHNV, CDR2 YYDKDF (reference sequence). The V and J ends lost 0 bases and 5 bases, in that order; junction bases with no gene match: 14. This CDR3 has 19 amino acids. For the CDR3, the DNA is TGTGCCACCAGCAGAGATGGAGGGGGTAGCGGGAGGGCCGGGGAGACCCAGTACTTC. It specifies CATSRDGGGSGRAGETQYF.

This rearrangement joins TRBV29-1 to TRBJ1-2; D uncertain. Germline V gene sequence: CDR1 SQVTM, CDR2 ANQGSEA. The CDR3 runs to 12 residues. Trimming took 1 base from V and 8 from J, leaving 11 bases between them. The CDR3 loop is CSVEVGRWGYTF. Here the CDR3 DNA reads TGCAGCGTTGAAGTGGGCCGCTGGGGCTACACCTTC. Combining the CDR3 with reference TRBV29-1 and TRBJ1-2 gives the whole variable domain SAVISQKPSRDICQRGTSLTIQCQVDSQVTMMFWYRQQPGQSLTLIATANQGSEATYESGFVIDKFPISRPNLTFSTLTVSNMSPEDSSIYLCSVEVGRWGYTFGSGTRLTVV.

The chain combines TRBV18 with TRBJ2-7; 12 bases line up with TRBD2. Germline CDR1 reads KGHSH; CDR2 reads LQKENI. Trimming cost V 3 bases and J 6 bases; bases outside gene matches: 0. The CDR3 has 13 amino acids. The CDR3 here is CASSPGLAGEQYV. The CDR3 DNA sequence: TGTGCCAGCTCACCGGGACTAGCGGGCGAGCAGTACGTC.

The count of this clone is one. The chain joins TRBV11-3 to TRBJ2-1; the match to TRBD2 covers 7 bases. The V and J ends lost 3 bases and 8 bases, in that order; junction bases with no gene match: 10. The CDR3 covers 15 residues. Germline CDR1 and CDR2: SGHNT and YENEEA. CDR3 DNA: TGTGCCAGCAGCTTGGGCGGGAGATTCTCCCATGAGCAGTTCTTC. Its translation is CASSLGGRFSHEQFF.

This sequence joins TRBV19 and TRBJ1-2, with D unresolved. This CDR3 is built from 15 residues. Trimming stripped 4 bases from V and 4 bases from J, with 16 bases between. Germline CDR1 LNHDA, CDR2 SQIVND (reference sequence). CDR3 in amino acids: CASSTQVFGSYGYTF. CDR3 in DNA: TGTGCCAGTAGTACCCAGGTATTCGGCTCCTATGGCTACACCTTC. The full variable domain, in which reference TRBV19 and TRBJ1-2 provide the parts outside the CDR3, is DGGITQSPKYLFRKEGQNVTLSCEQNLNHDAMYWYRQDPGQGLRLIYYSQIVNDFQKGDIAEGYSVSREKKESFPLTVTSAQKNPTAFYLCASSTQVFGSYGYTFGSGTRLTVV.